These 5 T cell receptor beta chains were all obtained from the same sample, sequenced in a study of regulatory T cells in long-lasting Graves disease. As for time point: newly diagnosed GD, antithyroid drugs for less than 3 months. PBMC-extracted RNA yielded the TCR library. The authors built TCR beta libraries using iRepertoire HTBI primers and Arm-PCR of CDR3 regions. Via MiXCR, TCRdb re-called the multiplex PCR reads, giving one row per CDR3 protein. The sample consists of under 800,000 distinct CDR3 sequences, approximately 15% of them appearing once. The same sample was also studied in work on T cells in Graves' hyperthyroidism and ophthalmopathy.

Sequencing used peripheral blood mononuclear cells (PBMCs), obtained at new diagnosis, from a patient treated with antithyroid drugs. These TCRs come from a woman in her twenties or thirties with Graves disease.

This clonotype has at least ten counts. The chain has TRBV5-1 and TRBJ1-2; the D is unclear. The V and J ends lost 7 bases and 2 bases respectively, with 9 bases between them. Germline V CDR1 and CDR2: SGHRS, YFSETQ. This CDR3 spans 12 amino acids. The chain's CDR3 is CASVGDNYGYTF. DNA of the CDR3: TGCGCCAGCGTCGGTGACAACTATGGCTACACCTTC.

This clonotype was detected many times. CDR3 loop: CASSLGRQFQETQYF. In nucleotides, the CDR3 is TGTGCCAGCAGTTTGGGGAGACAGTTTCAAGAGACCCAGTACTTC. V usage is TRBV12-3 or TRBV12-4 and J usage is TRBJ2-5, with D possibly called TRBD1 or TRBD2 (5 bases each). V lost 3 bases and J lost 2, with 13 bases in between. The CDR3 sequence is 15 residues long.

The sample holds a few counts of this clonotype. V usage is TRBV28 and J usage is TRBJ1-1; the D is unclear. The V end was cut by 3 bases, the J end by 9 bases, with 14 bases between. This CDR3 has 13 amino acids. Germline assignment: CDR1 MDHEN and CDR2 SYDVKM. The CDR3 nucleotides are TGTGCCAGCAGTTTTAGGATCGGACTCCAAGCTTTCTTT. This encodes CASSFRIGLQAFF.

Many counts were recorded for this clonotype. The rearrangement links TRBV4-1 to TRBJ1-1; D not resolved. The CDR3 contains 12 residues. Germline V lookup: CDR1 MGHRA, CDR2 YSYEKL. V lost 1 base and J lost 9, with 9 bases in between. Here the CDR3 reads CASSQAGRKAFF. CDR3 nucleotide sequence: TGCGCCAGCAGCCAAGCGGGTAGAAAAGCTTTCTTT.

Ten or more counts support this clonotype. V usage is TRBV7-3 and J usage is TRBJ2-5; D is perhaps TRBD2 (6 bases). The CDR3 is 13 residues long. Germline V lookup: CDR1 SGHTA, CDR2 FQGTGA. The V and J ends lost 5 bases and 4 bases respectively, with 11 bases between them. The DNA of the CDR3 is TGTGCCAGCAGCACTTTCGGGGGAGAGACCCAGTACTTC. This sequence encodes CASSTFGGETQYF.